This T cell receptor (beta chain) was sequenced during a study of blood T cell repertoires in COVID-19. Study summary: COVID-19 samples, acute and convalescent, were from the United States, Italy and Spain. Nucleic acid was either cDNA or gDNA, and it came from T cells, B-cell-depleted T cells, or PBMCs.

Original data processing: Amplified reference gene primers provided the basis for estimating nucleated cell counts. TCRdb's table, derived via immunoSEQ multiplex PCR, lists solely in-frame clones and lacks some. V and J calls and clone size are those listed in that table; D and trimming were worked out from the DNA. The table shows around 59,000 clones, with 80% occurring only once. This CDR3 has 13 residues. The germline gives CDR1 SNHLY, CDR2 FYNNEI. V lost 8 bases and J 3 bases, leaving 11 bases between the germline ends. This clone was observed a single time. This rearrangement joins TRBV2 to TRBJ1-5; D is uncertain. Sequencing was performed on peripheral blood. This receptor was obtained from a man aged 55-75 years with acute or convalescent COVID-19. CDR3 in DNA: TGTGCCAGCGTCCGGCGGGACAATCAGCCCCAGCATTTT. Encoded protein: CASVRRDNQPQHF.